The 5 T cell receptor beta chains below all came from one sample that was sequenced in a study of cytotoxic CD8 clonotypes in ibrutinib-treated CLL. TCRdb's copy holds only in-frame clones and misses some; the assay was immunoSEQ multiplex PCR. The table records about 120,000 clones, about 58% of them present only once. This sample comprised PBMCs, obtained after 24 months of ibrutinib treatment. Receptor source: a human donor with chronic lymphocytic leukemia.

This rearrangement joins TRBV9 to TRBJ2-3, with D tentatively TRBD2 (5 bases). There are 12 residues in the CDR3. The V end was cut by 3 bases, the J end by 5 bases, with 7 bases between. Looked up from germline, CDR1 is SGDLS and CDR2 is YYNGEE. The chain's CDR3 is CASSAGGDTQYF. The DNA of the CDR3 is TGTGCCAGCAGCGCCGGAGGAGATACGCAGTATTTT.

This clone has just one count. This chain joins TRBV29-1 and TRBJ2-5; weak D call: TRBD2 (6 bases). This CDR3 region has 14 residues. Germline V gene lookup returns CDR1 SQVTM and CDR2 ANQGSEA. V lost 0 bases to trimming and J lost 7 bases, with 15 bases between them. CDR3 DNA sequence: TGCAGCGTTGAAGATTCGCCGGGACTGGCGACCCAGTACTTC. Its protein is CSVEDSPGLATQYF.

The chain couples TRBV13 to TRBJ2-3; D not certain. The CDR3 spans 14 residues. Germline CDR1 and CDR2: PRHDT and FYEKMQ (reference sequence). The ends were cut back, 3 bases at V and 8 bases at J, with 15 bases in the middle. The CDR3 loop is CASSLELLPGTQYF. For the CDR3, the DNA is TGTGCCAGCAGCTTGGAACTCCTTCCAGGTACGCAGTATTTT.

The V call is TRBV6-5, the J call TRBJ2-7, with D uncertain. The CDR3 is 15 amino acids. Germline V gene sequence: CDR1 MNHEY, CDR2 SVGAGI. Trimming stripped 2 bases from V and 4 bases from J, with 15 bases between. CDR3 in amino acids: CASSYAAQREYEQYF. The CDR3 region has the DNA TGTGCCAGCAGTTACGCGGCTCAGAGAGAGTACGAGCAGTACTTC.

The rearrangement uses TRBV11-2 and TRBJ1-4; D is uncertain. The V and J ends lost 5 bases and 5 bases respectively, with 18 bases between them. The CDR3 loop spans 16 amino acids. Germline loops: CDR1 SGHAT, CDR2 FQNNGV. Here the CDR3 reads CASSPGEEPSNEKLFF. CDR3 sequence (DNA): TGTGCCAGCAGCCCCGGAGAGGAGCCCTCGAATGAAAAACTGTTTTTT.